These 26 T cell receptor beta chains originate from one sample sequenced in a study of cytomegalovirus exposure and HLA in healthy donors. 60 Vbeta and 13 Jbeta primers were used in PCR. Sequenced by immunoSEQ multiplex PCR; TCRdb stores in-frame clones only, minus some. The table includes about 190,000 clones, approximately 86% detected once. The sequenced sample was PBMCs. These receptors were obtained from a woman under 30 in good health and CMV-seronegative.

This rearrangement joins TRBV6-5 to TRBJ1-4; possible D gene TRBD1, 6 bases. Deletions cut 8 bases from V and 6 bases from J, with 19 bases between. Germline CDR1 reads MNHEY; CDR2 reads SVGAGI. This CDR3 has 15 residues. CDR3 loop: CASRRRGAGYEKLFF. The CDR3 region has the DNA TGTGCCAGCCGAAGACGGGGGGCGGGTTATGAAAAACTGTTTTTT.

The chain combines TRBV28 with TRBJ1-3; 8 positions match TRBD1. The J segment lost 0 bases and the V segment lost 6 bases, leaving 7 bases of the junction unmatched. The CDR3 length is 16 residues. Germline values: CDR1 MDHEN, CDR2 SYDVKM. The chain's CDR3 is CASSSRTGSSGNTIYF. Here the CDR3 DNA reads TGTGCCAGCAGCTCCCGGACAGGGAGCTCTGGAAACACCATATATTTT.

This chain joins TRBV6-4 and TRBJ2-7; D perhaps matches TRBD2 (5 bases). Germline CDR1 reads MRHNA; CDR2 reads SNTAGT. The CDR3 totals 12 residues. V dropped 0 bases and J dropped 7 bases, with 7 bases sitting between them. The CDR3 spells CASSDSTGEQYF. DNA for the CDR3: TGTGCCAGCAGTGACTCTACGGGGGAGCAGTACTTC.

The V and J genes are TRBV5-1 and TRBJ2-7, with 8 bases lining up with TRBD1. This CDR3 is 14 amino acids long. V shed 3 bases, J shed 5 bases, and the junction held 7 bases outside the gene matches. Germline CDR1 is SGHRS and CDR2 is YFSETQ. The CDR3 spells CASSSRTGRDEQYF. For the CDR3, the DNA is TGCGCCAGCAGCTCCCGGACAGGGCGGGACGAGCAGTACTTC.

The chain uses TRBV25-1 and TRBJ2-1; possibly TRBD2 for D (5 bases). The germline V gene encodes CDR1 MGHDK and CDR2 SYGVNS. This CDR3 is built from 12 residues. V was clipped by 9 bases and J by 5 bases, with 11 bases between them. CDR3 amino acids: CASRGPNNEQFF. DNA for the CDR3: TGTGCCAGTAGAGGGCCTAACAATGAGCAGTTCTTC.

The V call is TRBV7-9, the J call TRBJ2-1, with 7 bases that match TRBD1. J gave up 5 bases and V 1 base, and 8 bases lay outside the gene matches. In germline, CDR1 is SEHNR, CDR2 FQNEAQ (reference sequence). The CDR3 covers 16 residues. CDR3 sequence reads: CASSLEPGGFNNEQFF. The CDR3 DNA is TGTGCCAGCAGCTTAGAACCAGGGGGTTTCAACAATGAGCAGTTCTTC.

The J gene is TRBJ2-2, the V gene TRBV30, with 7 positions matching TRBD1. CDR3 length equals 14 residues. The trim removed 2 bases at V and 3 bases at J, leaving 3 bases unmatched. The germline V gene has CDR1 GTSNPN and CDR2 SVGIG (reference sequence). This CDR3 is CAWSTGAHTGELFF. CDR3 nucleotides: TGTGCCTGGAGTACAGGGGCCCACACCGGGGAGCTGTTTTTT.

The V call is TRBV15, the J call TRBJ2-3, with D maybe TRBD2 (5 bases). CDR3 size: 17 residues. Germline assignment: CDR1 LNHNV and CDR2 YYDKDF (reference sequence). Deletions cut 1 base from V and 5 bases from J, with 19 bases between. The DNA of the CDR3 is TGTGCCACCAGCAGAGGAGGGCCGAGCACCCCGGGAGATACGCAGTATTTT. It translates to CATSRGGPSTPGDTQYF.

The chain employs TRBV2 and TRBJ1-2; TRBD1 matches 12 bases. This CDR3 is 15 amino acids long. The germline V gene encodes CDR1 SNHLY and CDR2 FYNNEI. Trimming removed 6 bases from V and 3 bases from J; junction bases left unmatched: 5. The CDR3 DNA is TGTGCCAGCAGGCCGGGACAGGGGGCGGACTATGGCTACACCTTC. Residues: CASRPGQGADYGYTF.

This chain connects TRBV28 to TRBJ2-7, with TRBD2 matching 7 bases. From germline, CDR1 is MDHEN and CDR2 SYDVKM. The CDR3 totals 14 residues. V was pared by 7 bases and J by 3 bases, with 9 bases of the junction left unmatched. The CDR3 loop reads CASKTGGVNYEQYF. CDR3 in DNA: TGTGCCAGCAAGACGGGGGGTGTGAACTACGAGCAGTACTTC.

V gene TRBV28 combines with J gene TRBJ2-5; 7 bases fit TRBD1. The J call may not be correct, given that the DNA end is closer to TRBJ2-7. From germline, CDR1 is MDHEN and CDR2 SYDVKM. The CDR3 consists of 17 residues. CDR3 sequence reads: CASSLLEGAQLHYEQYF. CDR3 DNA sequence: TGTGCCAGCAGTTTATTAGAGGGGGCCCAATTGCACTACGAGCAGTACTTC.

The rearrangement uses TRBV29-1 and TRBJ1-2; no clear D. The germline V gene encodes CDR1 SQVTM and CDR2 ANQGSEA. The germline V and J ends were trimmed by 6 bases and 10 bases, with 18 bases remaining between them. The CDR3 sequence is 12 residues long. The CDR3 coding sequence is TGCAGCGTAGACTATGCCCAGGTTGCCTACACCTTC. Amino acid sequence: CSVDYAQVAYTF. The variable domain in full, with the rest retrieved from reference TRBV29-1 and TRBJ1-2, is SAVISQKPSRDICQRGTSLTIQCQVDSQVTMMFWYRQQPGQSLTLIATANQGSEATYESGFVIDKFPISRPNLTFSTLTVSNMSPEDSSIYLCSVDYAQVAYTFGSGTRLTVV.

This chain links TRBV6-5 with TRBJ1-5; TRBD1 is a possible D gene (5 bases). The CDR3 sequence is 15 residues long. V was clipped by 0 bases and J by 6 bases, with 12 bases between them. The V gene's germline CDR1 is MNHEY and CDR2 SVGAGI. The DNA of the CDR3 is TGTGCCAGCAGTTACTCGAAGGAGGGACGTCAGCCCCAGCATTTT. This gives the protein CASSYSKEGRQPQHF.

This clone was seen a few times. The CDR3 DNA follows: TGTGCCAGTAGTCATATACCGGGACTAGCGGGGGGGAAAAGAGATACGCAGTATTTT. Translation gives CASSHIPGLAGGKRDTQYF. V gene TRBV19 combines with J gene TRBJ2-3; TRBD2 agrees at 16 bases. Germline V gene lookup returns CDR1 LNHDA and CDR2 SQIVND (reference sequence). This CDR3 is 19 amino acids long. Germline trimming cut 5 bases from V and 5 bases from J; bases unmatched to any gene: 13.

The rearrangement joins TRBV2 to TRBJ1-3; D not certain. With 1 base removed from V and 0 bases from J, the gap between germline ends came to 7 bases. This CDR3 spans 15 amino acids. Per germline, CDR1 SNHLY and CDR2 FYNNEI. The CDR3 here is CASSEDWSSGNTIYF. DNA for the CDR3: TGTGCCAGCAGTGAAGACTGGAGCTCTGGAAACACCATATATTTT.

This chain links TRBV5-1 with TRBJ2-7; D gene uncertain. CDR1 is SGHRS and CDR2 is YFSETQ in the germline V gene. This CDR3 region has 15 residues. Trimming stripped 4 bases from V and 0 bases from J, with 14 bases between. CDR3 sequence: CASSPRSPASYEQYF. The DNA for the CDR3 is TGCGCCAGCAGCCCCAGATCCCCCGCCTCCTACGAGCAGTACTTC.

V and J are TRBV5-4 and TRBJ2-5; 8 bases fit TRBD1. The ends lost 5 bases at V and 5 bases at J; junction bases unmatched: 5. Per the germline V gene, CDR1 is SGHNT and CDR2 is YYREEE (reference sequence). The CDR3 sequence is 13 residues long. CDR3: CASSDRGDETQYF. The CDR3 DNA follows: TGTGCCAGCAGTGACAGGGGAGACGAGACCCAGTACTTC.

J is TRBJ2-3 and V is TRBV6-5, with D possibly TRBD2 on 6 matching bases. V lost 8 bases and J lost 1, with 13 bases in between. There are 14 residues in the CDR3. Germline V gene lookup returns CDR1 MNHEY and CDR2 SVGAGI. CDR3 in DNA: TGTGCCAGCGGGGGGTCGGCGGGCACAGATACGCAGTATTTT. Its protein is CASGGSAGTDTQYF.

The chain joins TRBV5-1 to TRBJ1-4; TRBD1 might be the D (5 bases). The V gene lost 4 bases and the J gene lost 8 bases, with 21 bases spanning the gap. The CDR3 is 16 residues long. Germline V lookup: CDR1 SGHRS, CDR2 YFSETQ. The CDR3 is CASSPLGVAVGEKLFF. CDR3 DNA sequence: TGCGCCAGCAGCCCGTTAGGGGTAGCCGTAGGGGAAAAACTGTTTTTT.

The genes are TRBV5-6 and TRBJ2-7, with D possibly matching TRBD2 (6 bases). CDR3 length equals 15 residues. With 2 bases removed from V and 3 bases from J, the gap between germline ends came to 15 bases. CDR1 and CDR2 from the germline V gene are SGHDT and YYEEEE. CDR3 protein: CASSFSPGEGYEQYF. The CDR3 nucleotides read TGTGCCAGCAGCTTCTCTCCGGGAGAGGGCTACGAGCAGTACTTC.

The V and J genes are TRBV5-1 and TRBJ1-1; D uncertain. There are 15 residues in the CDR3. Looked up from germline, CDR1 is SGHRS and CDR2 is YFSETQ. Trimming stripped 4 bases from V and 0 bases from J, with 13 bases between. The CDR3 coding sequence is TGCGCCAGCAGCCGGGTTCTGACCATGAACACTGAAGCTTTCTTT. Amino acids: CASSRVLTMNTEAFF.

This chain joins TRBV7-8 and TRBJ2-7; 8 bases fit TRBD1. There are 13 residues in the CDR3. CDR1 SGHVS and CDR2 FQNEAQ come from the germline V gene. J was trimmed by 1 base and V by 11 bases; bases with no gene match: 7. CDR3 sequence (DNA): TGTGCCGTGGGGGACAGGTCTTCCTACGAGCAGTACTTC. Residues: CAVGDRSSYEQYF. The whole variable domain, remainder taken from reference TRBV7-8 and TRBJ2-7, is GAGVSQSPRYKVAKRGQDVALRCDPISGHVSLFWYQQALGQGPEFLTYFQNEAQLDKSGLPSDRFFAERPEGSVSTLKIQRTQQEDSAVYLCAVGDRSSYEQYFGPGTRLTVT.

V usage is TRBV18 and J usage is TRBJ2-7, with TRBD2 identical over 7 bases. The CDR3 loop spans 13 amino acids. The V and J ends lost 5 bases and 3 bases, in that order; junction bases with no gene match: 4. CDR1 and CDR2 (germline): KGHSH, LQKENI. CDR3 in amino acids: CASSGAGLYEQYF. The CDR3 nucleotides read TGTGCCAGCTCAGGAGCGGGACTCTACGAGCAGTACTTC. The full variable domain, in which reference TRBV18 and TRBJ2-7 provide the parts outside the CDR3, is NAGVMQNPRHLVRRRGQEARLRCSPMKGHSHVYWYRQLPEEGLKFMVYLQKENIIDESGMPKERFSAEFPKEGPSILRIQQVVRGDSAAYFCASSGAGLYEQYFGPGTRLTVT.

The CDR3 spells CSVLGGNSYEQYF. In DNA, the CDR3 is TGCAGCGTTCTCGGCGGGAACTCCTACGAGCAGTACTTC. The V and J genes are TRBV29-1 and TRBJ2-7; D is perhaps TRBD2 (6 bases). The CDR3 runs to 13 residues. The V gene's germline CDR1 is SQVTM and CDR2 ANQGSEA. Trimming cost V 5 bases and J 0 bases, with 11 bases left between them.

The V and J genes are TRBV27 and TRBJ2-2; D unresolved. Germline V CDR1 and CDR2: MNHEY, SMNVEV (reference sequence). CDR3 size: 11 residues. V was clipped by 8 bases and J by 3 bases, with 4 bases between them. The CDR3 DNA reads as TGTGCCAGCTCTTACACCGGGGAGCTGTTTTTT. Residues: CASSYTGELFF.

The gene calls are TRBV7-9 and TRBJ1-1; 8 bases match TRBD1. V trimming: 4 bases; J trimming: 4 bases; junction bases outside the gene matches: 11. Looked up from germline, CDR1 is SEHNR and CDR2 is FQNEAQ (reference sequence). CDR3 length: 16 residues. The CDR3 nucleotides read TGTGCCAGCAGCTCAGACAGGGGAGATCCCGTCACTGAAGCTTTCTTT. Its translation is CASSSDRGDPVTEAFF.